This passage covers 2 T cell receptor beta chains from one sample sequenced in a study of breast tumors, draining lymph nodes, adjacent tissues. MiXCR was run by TCRdb on the multiplex PCR reads, yielding one entry per CDR3 protein. The sample has over 60,000 distinct CDR3 sequences; approximately 57% are singletons. Sequences were obtained from breast tumor tissue. The receptors were sampled from a female donor with breast cancer. Some clones in this sample may be carry-over from other donors' samples.

This chain connects TRBV19 to TRBJ1-5, with TRBD1 identical over 11 bases. With V trimmed by 6 bases and J by 6 bases, 7 bases remained unmatched. The CDR3 contains 15 residues. CDR1 LNHDA and CDR2 SQIVND come from the germline V gene (reference sequence). CDR3 sequence (DNA): TGTGCCAGTAGGTACGGACAGGGGGCAAGTCAGCCCCAGCATTTT. Its protein product is CASRYGQGASQPQHF.

The chain employs TRBV29-1 and TRBJ2-3; D assignment may be TRBD1 or TRBD2 (6 bases each). Trimming pared 7 bases from V and 5 bases from J, leaving 16 bases between. Germline lookup yields CDR1 SQVTM and CDR2 ANQGSEA. The CDR3 spans 13 residues. The CDR3 sequence: CSAGRGQGDTQYF. Written as DNA, the CDR3 is TGCAGCGCCGGTCGGGGGCAAGGAGATACGCAGTATTTT.